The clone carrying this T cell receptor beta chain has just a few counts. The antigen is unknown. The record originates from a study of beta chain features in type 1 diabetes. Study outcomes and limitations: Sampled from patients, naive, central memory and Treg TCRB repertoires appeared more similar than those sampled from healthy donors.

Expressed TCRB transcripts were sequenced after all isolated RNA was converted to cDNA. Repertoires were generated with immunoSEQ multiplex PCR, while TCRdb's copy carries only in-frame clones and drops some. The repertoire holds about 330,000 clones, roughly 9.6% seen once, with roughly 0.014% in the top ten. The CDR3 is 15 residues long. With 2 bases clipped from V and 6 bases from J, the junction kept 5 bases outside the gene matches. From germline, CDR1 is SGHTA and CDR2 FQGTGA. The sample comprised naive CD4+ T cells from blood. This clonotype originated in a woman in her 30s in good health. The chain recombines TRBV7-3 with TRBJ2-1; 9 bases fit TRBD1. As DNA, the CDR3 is TGTGCCAGCAGCTTATCTGGGACAGGGACCAATGAGCAGTTCTTC. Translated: CASSLSGTGTNEQFF.